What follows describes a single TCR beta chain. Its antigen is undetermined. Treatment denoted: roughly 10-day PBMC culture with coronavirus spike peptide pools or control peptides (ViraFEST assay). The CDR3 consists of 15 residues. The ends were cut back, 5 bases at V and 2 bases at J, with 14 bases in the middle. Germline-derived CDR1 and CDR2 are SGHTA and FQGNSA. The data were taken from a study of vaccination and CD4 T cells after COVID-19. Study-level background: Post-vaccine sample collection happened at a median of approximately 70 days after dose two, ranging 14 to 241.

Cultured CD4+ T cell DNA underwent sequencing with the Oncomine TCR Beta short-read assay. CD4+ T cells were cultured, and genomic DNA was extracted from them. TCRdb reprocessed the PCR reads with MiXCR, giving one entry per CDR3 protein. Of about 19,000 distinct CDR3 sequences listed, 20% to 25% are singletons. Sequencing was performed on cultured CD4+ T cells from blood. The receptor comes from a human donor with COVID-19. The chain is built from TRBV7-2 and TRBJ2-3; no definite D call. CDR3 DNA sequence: TGTGCCAGCAGCCGACCTAGGACCTCCACAGATACGCAGTATTTT. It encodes CASSRPRTSTDTQYF.